This T cell receptor beta chain appears in the sequencing data of a study of T-cell reconstitution after alpha-beta-depleted transplantation in children. This clonotype was recorded at least ten times. The antigen remains unidentified. Study outcomes and limitations: Reportedly, roughly two months post-transplant, alpha-beta T cells arose from several hundred expanded graft clones. Where some patients showed high TCRbeta diversity at day 60, it came from recipient T cells and thymic progenitors that had survived. Counts and diversity of T cells one year after transplant came mostly from newly produced T cells.

Germline V gene sequence: CDR1 SGHVS, CDR2 FQNEAQ. V trimming: 3 bases; J trimming: 0 bases; junction bases outside the gene matches: 4. The CDR3 is 16 residues long. Molecular barcoding with unique molecular identifiers was used for the TCRbeta library. TCRdb redid the calling of the PCR reads with MiXCR, one entry per CDR3 protein. This sample yields 70,000 or so distinct CDR3 sequences, of which under 13% are seen a single time; 13% belongs to the top ten. The material sequenced was PBMCs, taken before TCRalphabeta/CD19-depleted stem cell transplant. The clonotype originates from a boy between 10 and 17 years old with acute myeloid leukemia, due to receive a stem cell transplant. The gene calls are TRBV7-8 and TRBJ1-1; 10 nucleotides agree with TRBD1. The CDR3 region has the DNA TGTGCCAGCAGCTTTGCGACAGGGGGCATGAACACTGAAGCTTTCTTT. Translated, it gives CASSFATGGMNTEAFF.